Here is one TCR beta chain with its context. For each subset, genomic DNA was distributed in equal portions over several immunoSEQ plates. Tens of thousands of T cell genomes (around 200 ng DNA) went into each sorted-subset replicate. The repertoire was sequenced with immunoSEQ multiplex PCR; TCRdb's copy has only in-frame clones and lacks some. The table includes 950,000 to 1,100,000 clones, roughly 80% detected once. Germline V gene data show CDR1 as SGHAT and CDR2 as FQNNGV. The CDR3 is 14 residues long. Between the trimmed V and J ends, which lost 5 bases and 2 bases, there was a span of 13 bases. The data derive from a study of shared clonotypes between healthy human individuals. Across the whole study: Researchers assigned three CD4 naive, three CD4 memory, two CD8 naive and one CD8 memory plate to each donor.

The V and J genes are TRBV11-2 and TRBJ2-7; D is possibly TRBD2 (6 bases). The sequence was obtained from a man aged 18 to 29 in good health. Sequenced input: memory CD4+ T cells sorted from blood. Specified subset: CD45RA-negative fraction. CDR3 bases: TGTGCCAGCAGCGGAGGGATCGTAACCTACGAGCAGTACTTC. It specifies CASSGGIVTYEQYF. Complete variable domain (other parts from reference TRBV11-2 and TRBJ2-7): EAGVAQSPRYKIIEKRQSVAFWCNPISGHATLYWYQQILGQGPKLLIQFQNNGVVDDSQLPKDRFSAERLKGVDSTLKIQPAKLEDSAVYLCASSGGIVTYEQYFGPGTRLTVT.